The 23 T cell receptor beta chains reported below all come from one sample, sequenced in a study of shared clonotypes between healthy human individuals. The repertoire was sequenced with immunoSEQ multiplex PCR; TCRdb's copy has only in-frame clones and lacks some. Of 2,500,000 or so clones listed, 90% to 95% are singletons. Sequenced: naive CD4+ T cells from PBMCs. Subset in this sample: CD45RA+ positively selected. The receptors were sampled from a young man in good health. Some clones in this sample may be carry-over from other donors' samples.

This chain links TRBV5-6 with TRBJ1-1; 9 bases fit TRBD1. Germline trimming cut 4 bases from V and 4 bases from J; bases unmatched to any gene: 2. In germline, CDR1 is SGHDT, CDR2 YYEEEE. This CDR3 region has 13 residues. The CDR3 nucleotides read TGTGCCAGCAGCGTGACAGGGGGCACTGAAGCTTTCTTT. Amino acid sequence: CASSVTGGTEAFF.

The V and J genes are TRBV18 and TRBJ1-3; D is unresolved. The CDR3 length is 15 residues. The V end lost 2 bases, the J end lost 2 bases, and 10 bases lay between the germline ends. The germline V gene has CDR1 KGHSH and CDR2 LQKENI. In DNA form, the CDR3 reads TGTGCCAGCTCACCATTTGGAGATCCTGGAAACACCATATATTTT. Protein: CASSPFGDPGNTIYF.

The rearrangement uses TRBV10-2 and TRBJ2-7; 7 nucleotides agree with TRBD1. Unmatched junction bases numbered 3, after V lost 6 bases and J lost 1 base. The CDR3 contains 13 residues. From germline, CDR1 is WSHSY and CDR2 SAAADI. The CDR3 DNA reads as TGCGCCAGCAGGACAGGGAAGTCCTACGAGCAGTACTTC. Translation gives CASRTGKSYEQYF.

The V gene is TRBV7-9, the J gene TRBJ2-7; a weak D match, TRBD2 (5 bases). With 4 bases removed from V and 13 bases from J, the gap between germline ends came to 20 bases. The germline V gene encodes CDR1 SEHNR and CDR2 FQNEAQ (reference sequence). The CDR3 is 13 residues long. CDR3 bases: TGTGCCAGCAGCTCCCTTCGGGGTTTGCTATCTTACTTC. Protein: CASSSLRGLLSYF. Looking up the rest from reference TRBV7-9 and TRBJ2-7 gives the full variable domain: DTGVSQNPRHKITKRGQNVTFRCDPISEHNRLYWYRQTLGQGPEFLTYFQNEAQLEKSRLLSDRFSAERPKGSFSTLEIQRTEQGDSAMYLCASSSLRGLLSYFGPGTRLTVT.

With regard to this clone: This sample includes further DNA sequences coding for the same CDR3. In nucleotides, the CDR3 is TGTGCCAGCAGCTTAGCAGCGGTCTCCTACGAGCAGTACTTC. Translating it yields CASSLAAVSYEQYF. This chain connects TRBV7-9 to TRBJ2-7; possible D gene TRBD2, 5 bases. Germline assignment: CDR1 SEHNR and CDR2 FQNEAQ (reference sequence). The CDR3 consists of 14 residues. The V end lost 0 bases, the J end lost 0 bases, and 6 bases lay between the germline ends.

The chain has TRBV5-6 and TRBJ2-2; 9 bases are a match to TRBD1. The V gene's germline CDR1 is SGHDT and CDR2 YYEEEE. Unmatched junction bases numbered 5, after V lost 3 bases and J lost 5 bases. This CDR3 has 15 residues. The CDR3 loop is CASSWGTGQTGELFF. CDR3 in DNA: TGTGCCAGCAGCTGGGGGACAGGGCAAACCGGGGAGCTGTTTTTT. Drawing the rest from reference TRBV5-6 and TRBJ2-2, the complete variable domain is DAGVTQSPTHLIKTRGQQVTLRCSPKSGHDTVSWYQQALGQGPQFIFQYYEEEERQRGNFPDRFSGHQFPNYSSELNVNALLLGDSALYLCASSWGTGQTGELFFGEGSRLTVL.

The rearrangement links TRBV6-6 to TRBJ2-5; TRBD2 agrees at 13 bases. V was pared by 2 bases and J by 4 bases, with 4 bases of the junction left unmatched. The germline V gene encodes CDR1 MNHNY and CDR2 SVGAGI (reference sequence). The CDR3 is 16 residues long. As DNA, the CDR3 is TGTGCCAGCAGTTACACTAGCGGGAGGGGAGGAGAGACCCAGTACTTC. Its protein is CASSYTSGRGGETQYF.

This chain links TRBV2 with TRBJ1-5; D remains unclear. The CDR3 has 18 amino acids. V was shortened by 4 bases and J by 4 bases, with 23 bases between the two germline ends. Germline V gene lookup returns CDR1 SNHLY and CDR2 FYNNEI. The CDR3 reads CASSGSLSKAGSNQPQHF. The DNA for the CDR3 is TGTGCCAGCAGTGGCAGTCTTAGTAAGGCAGGCTCTAATCAGCCCCAGCATTTT.

This clone was picked up one time. This rearrangement joins TRBV25-1 to TRBJ1-2; no firm D call. CDR1 and CDR2 (germline): MGHDK, SYGVNS. The CDR3 has 13 residues. V lost 6 bases and J 7 bases, leaving 15 bases between the germline ends. CDR3 amino acids: CASSVGLIGGYTF. The CDR3, as DNA: TGTGCCAGCAGCGTCGGGCTTATCGGTGGCTACACCTTC.

The CDR3 DNA sequence: TGTGCCTGGAGTGACGTCATGGGCAATCAGCCCCAGCATTTT. Translating it yields CAWSDVMGNQPQHF. V usage is TRBV30 and J usage is TRBJ1-5; D gene unclear. This CDR3 is 14 amino acids long. Germline V gene data show CDR1 as GTSNPN and CDR2 as SVGIG (reference sequence). The ends were cut back, 1 base at V and 2 bases at J, with 9 bases in the middle.

This clone appeared a single time. The rearrangement uses TRBV4-3 and TRBJ2-5; 7 positions match TRBD2. Germline CDR1 and CDR2: LGHNA and YSLEER. V lost 4 bases, J lost 2 bases, and 7 bases stayed unmatched. This CDR3 contains 15 residues. DNA for the CDR3: TGCGCCAGCAGCCTAGAGGGCGGGGGACAAGAGACCCAGTACTTC. This sequence encodes CASSLEGGGQETQYF.

The gene calls are TRBV5-1 and TRBJ1-4; D remains unclear. The CDR3 length is 14 residues. V was cut by 2 bases and J by 4 bases, with 9 bases left in between. The germline V gene has CDR1 SGHRS and CDR2 YFSETQ. In DNA, the CDR3 is TGCGCCAGCAGCTTACTTTCCGGTAATGAAAAACTGTTTTTT. It yields the protein CASSLLSGNEKLFF.

On this clone itself: At one end the junction does not follow the germline gene, possibly because of a read error. The chain uses TRBV2 and TRBJ2-7, with D uncertain. CDR3 length: 8 residues. Germline-derived CDR1 and CDR2 are SNHLY and FYNNEI. The CDR3 nucleotides are TGTGCCAGCAGCCGCCGGGACTTC. It codes for CASSRRDF.

For the CDR3, the DNA is TGTGCCAGCAGCTCCTGGGACGGTTCCTACGAGCAGTACTTC. The encoded protein is CASSSWDGSYEQYF. The chain uses TRBV7-2 and TRBJ2-7, with D perhaps given as TRBD1 or TRBD2 (5 bases each). Per the germline V gene, CDR1 is SGHTA and CDR2 is FQGNSA. Deletions cut 4 bases from V and 1 base from J, with 11 bases between. The CDR3 loop spans 14 amino acids. The variable domain in full, completed from reference TRBV7-2 and TRBJ2-7, reads GAGVSQSPSNKVTEKGKDVELRCDPISGHTALYWYRQSLGQGLEFLIYFQGNSAPDKSGLPSDRFSAERTGGSVSTLTIQRTQQEDSAVYLCASSSWDGSYEQYFGPGTRLTVT.

The rearrangement uses TRBV27 and TRBJ2-7; D may be TRBD1 (5 bases). The CDR3 extends over 16 amino acids. The germline V gene encodes CDR1 MNHEY and CDR2 SMNVEV (reference sequence). Trimming pared 5 bases from V and 3 bases from J, leaving 20 bases between. The CDR3 here is CASSIKGANAHYEQYF. CDR3 in DNA: TGTGCCAGCAGTATAAAAGGGGCGAATGCTCACTACGAGCAGTACTTC.

As regards this clone: This CDR3 is also generated by other DNA sequences in the sample. The chain joins TRBV5-1 to TRBJ2-7; 10 positions match TRBD2. J was trimmed by 2 bases and V by 0 bases; bases with no gene match: 5. The CDR3 runs 16 residues. Germline values: CDR1 SGHRS, CDR2 YFSETQ. The CDR3, as DNA: TGCGCCAGCAGCTTGGGTCCAGCGGGAGGGACCTACGAGCAGTACTTC. Protein product: CASSLGPAGGTYEQYF.

Note on this clone: Other DNA sequences of this sample code for an identical CDR3. The chain is built from TRBV6-1 and TRBJ2-7; 7 bases agree with TRBD1. The germline gives CDR1 MNHNS, CDR2 SASEGT. CDR3 length equals 13 residues. V lost 3 bases to trimming and J lost 4 bases; unmatched junction nucleotides: 3. The chain's CDR3 is CASSEARGYEQYF. In DNA form, the CDR3 reads TGTGCCAGCAGTGAGGCCAGGGGGTACGAGCAGTACTTC.

The rearrangement uses TRBV18 and TRBJ1-2; D might be TRBD1 (6 bases). The CDR3 contains 21 residues. Between the trimmed V and J ends, which lost 3 bases and 0 bases, there was a span of 29 bases. Germline V gene sequence: CDR1 KGHSH, CDR2 LQKENI. CDR3 residues: CASSPLQGPSRLGPTNYGYTF. CDR3 in DNA: TGTGCCAGCTCACCTCTTCAGGGGCCCAGTCGTTTGGGCCCTACTAACTATGGCTACACCTTC.

The chain employs TRBV6-4 and TRBJ2-3; TRBD2 is a possible D gene (6 bases). Germline CDR1 and CDR2: MRHNA and SNTAGT. The CDR3 sequence is 13 residues long. The ends were cut back, 2 bases at V and 5 bases at J, with 8 bases in the middle. The CDR3: CASSDQGGDTQYF. For the CDR3, the DNA is TGTGCCAGCAGTGACCAGGGAGGAGATACGCAGTATTTT.

Concerning this clone itself: At the DNA level, this CDR3 is encoded by other sequences in the same sample as well. The gene calls are TRBV7-2 and TRBJ2-7, with 11 bases fitting TRBD2. The CDR3 extends over 15 amino acids. V dropped 4 bases and J dropped 2; count of bases not matched to a gene: 4. CDR1 is SGHTA, CDR2 FQGNSA, per germline. The CDR3 DNA follows: TGTGCCAGCAGCTCCGGGACTAGCGGCACCTACGAGCAGTACTTC. Translation: CASSSGTSGTYEQYF.

The chain combines TRBV2 with TRBJ2-4, with D unclear. V was cut by 3 bases and J by 1 base, with 10 bases left in between. CDR1 and CDR2 from the germline V gene are SNHLY and FYNNEI. This CDR3 has 15 residues. The CDR3 reads CASSDSRVAKNIQYF. Here the CDR3 DNA reads TGTGCCAGCAGTGACAGTCGTGTGGCCAAAAACATTCAGTACTTC.

The V gene is TRBV28, the J gene TRBJ2-7; a weak D match, TRBD1 (6 bases). V gave up 7 bases and J gave up 0 bases, with 22 bases separating them. The CDR3 runs 17 residues. The germline V gene has CDR1 MDHEN and CDR2 SYDVKM. CDR3 bases: TGTGCCAGCACGGGGAGCTGGACAGAAAAAGTCTCCTACGAGCAGTACTTC. Protein product: CASTGSWTEKVSYEQYF. Filled out from reference TRBV28 and TRBJ2-7, the complete variable domain reads DVKVTQSSRYLVKRTGEKVFLECVQDMDHENMFWYRQDPGLGLRLIYFSYDVKMKEKGDIPEGYSVSREKKERFSLILESASTNQTSMYLCASTGSWTEKVSYEQYFGPGTRLTVT.

This clone came up once. The gene calls are TRBV6-1 and TRBJ2-1, with a weak D call TRBD2 (8 bases). The CDR3 runs to 15 residues. CDR1 is MNHNS and CDR2 is SASEGT in the germline V gene. Trimming left V 10 bases short and J 8 bases short, with 24 bases between. The CDR3 sequence is CATKGAGTRMDEQFF. The CDR3 DNA sequence: TGTGCCACCAAGGGGGCCGGGACTAGGATGGATGAGCAGTTCTTC.